The 25 T cell receptor beta chains listed next were all sequenced from one sample in a study of CD8 T cells in ankylosing spondylitis. The study, taken as a whole, reports: For ankylosing spondylitis blood, a TCR beta motif of 7 or 8 highly homologous variants appeared characteristic.

The antigens of these receptors remain unknown. Using its own MiXCR run on the 5' RACE reads, TCRdb lists one record per CDR3 protein. The table includes a few hundred thousand distinct CDR3 sequences, roughly 8% detected once. Material: blood, either unsorted or a sorted T cell fraction (not recorded which). The source is a male donor with ankylosing spondylitis.

A few counts support this clonotype. The rearrangement uses TRBV12-3 or TRBV12-4 and TRBJ1-2; TRBD1 might be the D (5 bases). The CDR3 is 15 amino acids. V was clipped by 8 bases and J by 2 bases, with 18 bases between them. CDR3: CASSLPPHRNYGYTF. In DNA, the CDR3 is TGTGCCAGCTCTTTGCCCCCACACAGGAACTATGGCTACACCTTC.

This clonotype was picked up a small number of times. The chain links TRBV3-1 to TRBJ1-1; D ambiguous. The CDR3 extends over 13 amino acids. Per germline, CDR1 LGHDT and CDR2 YNNKEL (reference sequence). The V and J ends lost 1 base and 3 bases respectively, with 6 bases between them. CDR3 loop: CASSQGSYTEAFF. The CDR3 region has the DNA TGTGCCAGCAGCCAAGGTTCGTACACTGAAGCTTTCTTT.

This clonotype was counted between two and nine times. The CDR3 loop is CASSLIGTSGRNEQFF. The CDR3 nucleotides read TGTGCCAGCAGCTTAATCGGGACTAGCGGGAGGAATGAGCAGTTCTTC. J is TRBJ2-1 and V is TRBV7-3, with TRBD2 identical over 15 bases. Looked up from germline, CDR1 is SGHTA and CDR2 is FQGTGA. Germline trimming cut 1 base from V and 7 bases from J; bases unmatched to any gene: 2. The CDR3 spans 16 residues.

This clonotype was counted ten times or more. The V and J genes are TRBV11-2 and TRBJ1-2; tentatively, D is TRBD1 (5 bases). Trimming removed 5 bases from V and 7 bases from J, with 23 bases in between. CDR3 size: 16 residues. CDR1 is SGHAT, CDR2 FQNNGV, per germline. The CDR3 nucleotides are TGTGCCAGCAGCCAAATGAGAATAACAGGCGTCGTTGGCTACACCTTC. Its protein is CASSQMRITGVVGYTF.

The CDR3 here is CASSLASGRASAYEQYF. DNA for the CDR3: TGTGCCAGCAGCTTAGCTAGCGGGAGGGCCTCTGCCTACGAGCAGTACTTC. V is TRBV11-3 and J is TRBJ2-7; 12 positions agree with TRBD2. Trimming at V came to 1 base and at J to 2 bases, leaving 6 bases not matched to a gene. Per the germline V gene, CDR1 is SGHNT and CDR2 is YENEEA. The CDR3 has 17 residues. Supplemented by reference TRBV11-3 and TRBJ2-7, the full variable domain reads EAGVVQSPRYKIIEKKQPVAFWCNPISGHNTLYWYLQNLGQGPELLIRYENEEAVDDSQLPKDRFSAERLKGVDSTLKIQPAELGDSAVYLCASSLASGRASAYEQYFGPGTRLTVT.

This clonotype was detected many times. The V gene is TRBV2, the J gene TRBJ1-5, with D possibly TRBD1 on 5 matching bases. The CDR3 runs 12 residues. Germline CDR1 reads SNHLY; CDR2 reads FYNNEI. The germline V and J ends were trimmed by 7 bases and 5 bases, with 9 bases remaining between them. DNA for the CDR3: TGTGCCAGCACCCAGGGTTATCAGCCCCAGCATTTT. Residues: CASTQGYQPQHF.

In its sample, this clonotype was seen a few times. The chain carries TRBV5-1 and TRBJ2-6; D is perhaps TRBD2 (6 bases). Trimming stripped 7 bases from V and 5 bases from J, with 16 bases between. CDR3 length: 15 residues. The germline V gene has CDR1 SGHRS and CDR2 YFSETQ. Here the CDR3 reads CASGETGTRANVLTF. The CDR3 DNA is TGCGCCAGCGGGGAAACCGGGACTCGGGCCAACGTCCTGACTTTC.

This chain links TRBV7-6 with TRBJ1-2; D is undetermined. The CDR3 consists of 14 residues. Trimming pared 1 base from V and 1 base from J, leaving 7 bases between. Looked up from germline, CDR1 is SGHVS and CDR2 is FNYEAQ. The CDR3 bases are TGTGCCAGCAGCTTAGGACGGAGTAACTATGGCTACACCTTC. This sequence encodes CASSLGRSNYGYTF.

The rearrangement links TRBV5-1 to TRBJ2-5, with D uncertain. Trimming took 7 bases from V and 7 from J, leaving 14 bases between them. CDR3 size: 12 residues. Germline assignment: CDR1 SGHRS and CDR2 YFSETQ. Written as DNA, the CDR3 is TGCGCCAGCGGCGACACCGGTGGGACCCAGTACTTC. Its protein product is CASGDTGGTQYF.

The V call is TRBV4-2, the J call TRBJ2-1, with 13 bases aligning to TRBD2. Germline V gene data show CDR1 as LGHNA and CDR2 as YNFKEQ. V gave up 1 base and J gave up 9 bases; unmatched junction bases: 9. This CDR3 has 17 residues. CDR3 DNA sequence: TGTGCCAGCAGCCAAGTGTCTGGACTAGCGGGAGCGGTTGAGCAGTTCTTC. As protein: CASSQVSGLAGAVEQFF.

As for this clonotype: This may be a read error, as it is one base from a much larger clone. This sequence joins TRBV25-1 and TRBJ1-1, with TRBD1 matching 9 bases. Germline V gives CDR1 MGHDK, CDR2 SYGVNS. The CDR3 has 13 residues. This CDR3 is CANSDRGRTEAFF. The CDR3 nucleotides are TGTGCCAACAGTGACAGGGGGAGGACTGAAGCTTTCTTT.

The V call is TRBV18, the J call TRBJ2-7; TRBD1 matches at 7 bases. J gave up 5 bases and V 2 bases, and 9 bases lay outside the gene matches. From germline, CDR1 is KGHSH and CDR2 LQKENI. CDR3 length equals 15 residues. CDR3 region: CASSPSAGTDDEQYF. In DNA, the CDR3 is TGTGCCAGCTCACCAAGCGCAGGGACAGATGACGAGCAGTACTTC.

This clonotype has ten or more counts. V is TRBV6-4 and J is TRBJ1-1; 7 nucleotides match TRBD1. This CDR3 is built from 14 residues. Per the germline V gene, CDR1 is MRHNA and CDR2 is SNTAGT. V dropped 0 bases and J dropped 5; count of bases not matched to a gene: 3. DNA of the CDR3: TGTGCCAGCAGTGACTCGAGCAGGGGGACTGAAGCTTTCTTT. Translated, it gives CASSDSSRGTEAFF.

This clonotype was found a few times. The V gene is TRBV14, the J gene TRBJ2-5; TRBD2 aligns across 8 bases. This CDR3 contains 15 residues. Looked up from germline, CDR1 is SGHDN and CDR2 is FVKESK. V shed 1 base and J 4 bases; nucleotides not matched to a gene: 5. The CDR3 DNA is TGTGCCAGCAGCCAAGTCGGCGGGAGGACAGAGACCCAGTACTTC. This encodes CASSQVGGRTETQYF.

Only a few counts were recorded for this clonotype. CDR3: CASSERGSQSTQYF. The CDR3 nucleotides are TGTGCCAGCAGTGAGCGGGGGTCACAGAGTACGCAGTATTTT. The chain recombines TRBV2 with TRBJ2-3; 7 bases fit TRBD2. Germline V gives CDR1 SNHLY, CDR2 FYNNEI. The junction had 8 bases not matched to a gene; V was cut back by 3 bases and J by 8 bases. The CDR3 extends over 14 amino acids.

The chain combines TRBV4-1 with TRBJ2-1; 7 bases match TRBD2. With 1 base clipped from V and 7 bases from J, the junction kept 1 base outside the gene matches. Germline lookup yields CDR1 MGHRA and CDR2 YSYEKL. CDR3 length: 13 amino acids. The CDR3 protein is CASSQGGGNEQFF. The CDR3 nucleotides read TGCGCCAGCAGCCAAGGGGGGGGGAATGAGCAGTTCTTC.

This clonotype showed up many times. V usage is TRBV5-1 and J usage is TRBJ2-3, with D perhaps matching TRBD1 or TRBD2 (5 bases each). In germline, CDR1 is SGHRS, CDR2 YFSETQ. V was trimmed by 4 bases and J by 0 bases, leaving 6 bases between them. This CDR3 comprises 13 residues. The CDR3 reads CASSRDSTDTQYF. In DNA, the CDR3 is TGCGCCAGCAGCCGGGACAGCACAGATACGCAGTATTTT.

In its sample, this clonotype was seen a few times. The chain joins TRBV29-1 to TRBJ2-6; tentative D call: TRBD2 (5 bases). Trimming took off 1 base at V and 0 bases at J, with 13 bases between the two ends. The CDR3 contains 17 residues. The germline gives CDR1 SQVTM, CDR2 ANQGSEA. CDR3: CSVEVAPYPSGANVLTF. CDR3 nucleotide sequence: TGCAGCGTTGAAGTAGCGCCATACCCCTCTGGGGCCAACGTCCTGACTTTC. The full variable domain, completed using reference TRBV29-1 and TRBJ2-6, is SAVISQKPSRDICQRGTSLTIQCQVDSQVTMMFWYRQQPGQSLTLIATANQGSEATYESGFVIDKFPISRPNLTFSTLTVSNMSPEDSSIYLCSVEVAPYPSGANVLTFGAGSRLTVL.

Only a few counts were recorded for this clonotype. V and J are TRBV15 and TRBJ2-3; D possibly corresponds to TRBD2 (6 bases). Trimming took off 1 base at V and 1 base at J, with 9 bases between the two ends. The CDR3 extends over 15 amino acids. Looked up from germline, CDR1 is LNHNV and CDR2 is YYDKDF (reference sequence). The CDR3 spells CATSRAGARTDTQYF. The CDR3 DNA follows: TGTGCCACCAGCAGAGCGGGAGCTCGCACAGATACGCAGTATTTT.

There are a few counts of this clonotype. This CDR3 reads CASSQNRASTGELFF. In DNA, the CDR3 is TGTGCCAGCAGCCAAAACAGGGCCAGCACCGGGGAGCTGTTTTTT. The chain carries TRBV14 and TRBJ2-2, with D perhaps matching TRBD1 (6 bases). The CDR3 has 15 residues. The ends were cut back, 2 bases at V and 4 bases at J, with 11 bases in the middle. From germline, CDR1 is SGHDN and CDR2 FVKESK.

There are a few counts of this clonotype. J is TRBJ2-1 and V is TRBV20-1; D remains ambiguous. The CDR3 runs 14 residues. V lost 6 bases, J lost 1 base, and 13 bases lay in between. CDR1 is DFQATT, CDR2 SNEGSKA, per germline (reference sequence). Here the CDR3 DNA reads TGCAGTGCCCCCGAAGTTGGGTCCTACAATGAGCAGTTCTTC. Its translation is CSAPEVGSYNEQFF.

The chain recombines TRBV6-1 with TRBJ2-1; D might be TRBD1 or TRBD2, each matching 5 bases. V lost 4 bases and J 0 bases, leaving 10 bases between the germline ends. CDR3 length: 15 residues. Germline assignment: CDR1 MNHNS and CDR2 SASEGT. This CDR3 is CASSVEGPSYNEQFF. As DNA, the CDR3 is TGTGCCAGCAGTGTTGAGGGACCCTCCTACAATGAGCAGTTCTTC.

This clonotype showed up many times. CDR3 in DNA: TGCGCCAGCAGAATCGGCACGACCTACGAGCAGTACTTC. This encodes CASRIGTTYEQYF. The V and J genes are TRBV5-1 and TRBJ2-7; D ambiguous. This CDR3 spans 13 amino acids. Per the germline V gene, CDR1 is SGHRS and CDR2 is YFSETQ. V was shortened by 5 bases and J by 2 bases, with 11 bases between the two germline ends.

There are many counts of this clonotype. The rearrangement uses TRBV27 and TRBJ1-1; D remains ambiguous. Germline V CDR1 and CDR2: MNHEY, SMNVEV (reference sequence). V lost 3 bases and J 0 bases, leaving 8 bases between the germline ends. The CDR3 spans 14 residues. The CDR3 bases are TGTGCCAGCAGTTTTGGCAGACTGAACACTGAAGCTTTCTTT. Translating gives CASSFGRLNTEAFF.

The chain joins TRBV24-1 to TRBJ2-1; 9 nucleotides align to TRBD1. This CDR3 has 15 residues. Germline V gene data show CDR1 as KGHDR and CDR2 as SFDVKD. Unmatched junction bases numbered 7, after V lost 2 bases and J lost 9 bases. In nucleotides, the CDR3 is TGTGCCACCAGTGATTCCGGGACAGGGAATGTTGAGCAGTTCTTC. Protein: CATSDSGTGNVEQFF.